A few counts support the clone carrying this T cell receptor beta chain. The target antigen is unknown. The data were obtained in a study of T cell repertoires in cytomegalovirus infection. Study-wide results and limits: HLA-C-restricted TCR beta clonotypes specific for CMV led the ex vivo response. Cumulated frequencies of public TCR beta families served to identify carriers of CMV plus the relevant HLA.

V lost 4 bases, J lost 3 bases, and 15 bases lay in between. The germline CDR1 and CDR2 sequences are SEHNR and FQNEAQ (reference sequence). CDR3 length: 15 residues. TCRdb reanalysed the reads using MiXCR and keeps one entry per CDR3 protein. The repertoire includes approximately 180,000 distinct CDR3 sequences, less than 9.5% of them detected once, and about 4.2% sits in the top ten. Sequencing was carried out using PBMCs. This chain joins TRBV7-9 and TRBJ1-1; D possibly corresponds to TRBD1 (5 bases). This receptor was identified in a human donor in good health (CMV status not recorded). Some clones in this sample may be carry-over from other donors' samples. The CDR3 loop is CASSSLWGDDTEAFF. CDR3 DNA: TGTGCCAGCAGCTCCCTTTGGGGGGACGACACTGAAGCTTTCTTT.